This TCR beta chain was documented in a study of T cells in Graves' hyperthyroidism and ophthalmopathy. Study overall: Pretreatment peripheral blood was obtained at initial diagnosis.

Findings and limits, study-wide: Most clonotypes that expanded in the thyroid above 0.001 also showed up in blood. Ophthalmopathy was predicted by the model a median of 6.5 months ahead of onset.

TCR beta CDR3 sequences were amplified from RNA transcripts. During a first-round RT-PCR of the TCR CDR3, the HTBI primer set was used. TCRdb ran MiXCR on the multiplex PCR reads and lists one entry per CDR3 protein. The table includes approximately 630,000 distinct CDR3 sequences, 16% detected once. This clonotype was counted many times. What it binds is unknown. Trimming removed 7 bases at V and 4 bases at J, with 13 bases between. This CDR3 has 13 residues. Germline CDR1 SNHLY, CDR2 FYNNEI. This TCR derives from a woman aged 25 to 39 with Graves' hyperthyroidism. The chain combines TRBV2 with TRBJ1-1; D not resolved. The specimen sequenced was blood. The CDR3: CASTPTRSTEAFF. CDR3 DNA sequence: TGTGCCAGCACCCCCACAAGGAGCACTGAAGCTTTCTTT.